These 18 T cell receptor beta chains were all obtained from the same sample, sequenced in a study of blood T cell repertoires in COVID-19. Some clones are missing from TCRdb's copy, which holds only in-frame ones; the method was immunoSEQ multiplex PCR. The table has about 240,000 clones, about 91% seen once; the top ten hold 2.5% to 3%. Material: PBMCs or T cells enriched from blood (not recorded which). All receptors come from a young woman with acute COVID-19.

V is TRBV18 and J is TRBJ2-2, with D tentatively TRBD2 (6 bases). The germline gives CDR1 KGHSH, CDR2 LQKENI. Between the trimmed V and J ends, which lost 3 bases and 4 bases, there was a span of 9 bases. The length of the CDR3 is 14 residues. The CDR3 is CASSPPGVTGELFF. The CDR3 DNA is TGTGCCAGCTCACCCCCGGGGGTCACCGGGGAGCTGTTTTTT.

The CDR3 DNA reads TGTGCCAGCTCACTGGCCGGACAGAGCTCCTACAATGAGCAGTTCTTC. Amino acids: CASSLAGQSSYNEQFF. The chain links TRBV18 to TRBJ2-1; perhaps TRBD1 as D (6 bases). In germline, CDR1 is KGHSH, CDR2 LQKENI. Between the trimmed V and J ends, which lost 4 bases and 0 bases, there was a span of 13 bases. The CDR3 has 16 amino acids.

The chain links TRBV19 to TRBJ2-7, with 14 bases lining up with TRBD2. CDR1 is LNHDA and CDR2 is SQIVND in the germline V gene (reference sequence). Trimming took 1 base from V and 0 from J; bases not matched to a gene: 2. The CDR3 has 17 amino acids. CDR3 residues: CASSIAGTSGGSYEQYF. DNA of the CDR3: TGTGCCAGTAGTATAGCCGGGACTAGCGGGGGCTCCTACGAGCAGTACTTC.

This clone was picked up one time. The chain has TRBV13 and TRBJ1-2; a possible D gene is TRBD1 (6 bases). The V gene's germline CDR1 is PRHDT and CDR2 FYEKMQ (reference sequence). Trimming removed 1 base at V and 0 bases at J, with 12 bases between. This CDR3 contains 16 residues. The CDR3 is CASSLARDTANYGYTF. In DNA form, the CDR3 reads TGTGCCAGCAGCTTAGCCCGGGACACAGCTAACTATGGCTACACCTTC.

The CDR3 loop reads CARLTSGRQPTPRDEQFF. The DNA of the CDR3 is TGTGCCAGGCTGACTTCCGGGAGACAGCCTACTCCAAGGGATGAGCAGTTCTTC. The rearrangement joins TRBV19 to TRBJ2-1; possible D gene TRBD2, 6 bases. With 9 bases removed from V and 8 bases from J, the gap between germline ends came to 32 bases. Germline V CDR1 and CDR2: LNHDA, SQIVND (reference sequence). CDR3 length: 18 residues.

This chain connects TRBV10-2 to TRBJ1-1, with D unresolved. Trimming left V 10 bases short and J 1 base short, with 13 bases between. Per germline, CDR1 WSHSY and CDR2 SAAADI. The length of the CDR3 is 13 residues. The CDR3 DNA is TGCGCCACCGCGGACTACGCGAACACTGAAGCTTTCTTT. Translating it yields CATADYANTEAFF.

The V call is TRBV27, the J call TRBJ1-5; no clear D. The CDR3 totals 14 residues. Per the germline V gene, CDR1 is MNHEY and CDR2 is SMNVEV (reference sequence). Trimming shortened V by 3 bases and J by 0 bases, and 6 bases separated the two germline ends. CDR3 bases: TGTGCCAGCAGTTTCACGGTTAGCAATCAGCCCCAGCATTTT. Amino acids: CASSFTVSNQPQHF.

The chain couples TRBV29-1 to TRBJ1-2; no reliable D call. This CDR3 comprises 14 residues. The germline V gene has CDR1 SQVTM and CDR2 ANQGSEA. V was trimmed by 7 bases and J by 0 bases, leaving 15 bases between them. CDR3 in amino acids: CSAVAGTANYGYTF. The CDR3 region has the DNA TGCAGCGCGGTTGCTGGAACAGCTAACTATGGCTACACCTTC.

Remarks on this clone: Other DNA sequences of this sample code for an identical CDR3. The chain links TRBV10-3 to TRBJ1-1, with D uncertain. V lost 2 bases, J lost 1 base, and 5 bases lay in between. The CDR3 covers 13 residues. CDR1 and CDR2 (germline): ENHRY, SYGVKD. CDR3 amino acids: CAISETGNTEAFF. The CDR3 DNA follows: TGTGCCATCAGTGAGACGGGGAACACTGAAGCTTTCTTT.

The rearrangement links TRBV18 to TRBJ1-2; D gene ambiguous. This CDR3 contains 13 residues. The germline CDR1 and CDR2 sequences are KGHSH and LQKENI. The V end was cut by 2 bases, the J end by 4 bases, with 8 bases between. The CDR3 DNA sequence: TGTGCCAGCTCACCAAACAGCCTCTATGGCTACACCTTC. Translating gives CASSPNSLYGYTF.

The genes are TRBV21-1 and TRBJ2-3; the DNA was not compared with TRBD2, the D call given in the table. TRBV21-1 is designated a pseudogene. The CDR3 runs to 19 residues. In nucleotides, the CDR3 is TGTGCCAGCAGCAAAGCGGCGGGGAACCTAGCGGGGAACACAGATACGCAGTATTTT. Its protein is CASSKAAGNLAGNTDTQYF.

The chain recombines TRBV12-5 with TRBJ2-7; tentatively, D is TRBD2 (5 bases). The CDR3 sequence is 13 residues long. Germline CDR1 reads LGHNT; CDR2 reads FRNRAP. Trimming took off 4 bases at V and 3 bases at J, with 10 bases between the two ends. CDR3 residues: CASGSRDDYEQYF. DNA of the CDR3: TGTGCTAGTGGTTCCCGGGATGACTACGAGCAGTACTTC. Together with reference TRBV12-5 and TRBJ2-7, the CDR3 gives the full variable domain: DARVTQTPRHKVTEMGQEVTMRCQPILGHNTVFWYRQTMMQGLELLAYFRNRAPLDDSGMPKDRFSAEMPDATLATLKIQPSEPRDSAVYFCASGSRDDYEQYFGPGTRLTVT.

The chain links TRBV2 to TRBJ1-3; possible D gene TRBD1, 6 bases. Germline V gene data show CDR1 as SNHLY and CDR2 as FYNNEI. V gave up 8 bases and J gave up 4 bases, with 9 bases separating them. The CDR3 consists of 12 residues. CDR3 DNA: TGTGCCAGCTCAGGGGCAGGAAACACCATATATTTT. It yields the protein CASSGAGNTIYF.

The CDR3 nucleotides are TGTGCCAGTAGTTCCCGACAGGGAGGCGGGTCACCCCTCCACTTT. Amino acids: CASSSRQGGGSPLHF. The V call is TRBV19, the J call TRBJ1-6, with 7 bases that match TRBD1. There are 15 residues in the CDR3. Germline CDR1 and CDR2: LNHDA and SQIVND (reference sequence). J lost 10 bases, V lost 5 bases, and 11 bases had no gene match.

This chain joins TRBV15 and TRBJ2-7; possible D gene TRBD1, 6 bases. Germline V CDR1 and CDR2: LNHNV, YYDKDF (reference sequence). V lost 2 bases and J lost 2, with 16 bases in between. This CDR3 has 16 residues. CDR3 sequence: CATSRTRQAQTYEQYF. CDR3 bases: TGTGCCACCAGCAGAACCCGACAGGCGCAAACCTACGAGCAGTACTTC.

The chain links TRBV18 to TRBJ1-1; 9 bases are shared with TRBD1. The CDR3 consists of 15 residues. CDR1 and CDR2 (germline): KGHSH, LQKENI. V lost 2 bases and J lost 0; bases outside the gene matches: 1. The CDR3 bases are TGTGCCAGCTCACCAGGGACAGGGATGAACACTGAAGCTTTCTTT. It codes for CASSPGTGMNTEAFF.

As to this clone: One end of the junction varies from germline; a read error may be responsible. V usage is TRBV19 and J usage is TRBJ1-4; TRBD1 might be the D (5 bases). The CDR3 is 14 residues long. Per the germline V gene, CDR1 is LNHDA and CDR2 is SQIVND (reference sequence). The CDR3, as DNA: TGTGCCAGTAGTATCCAGGGTTCCGGTCAAAGCCCTCAGTTT. Translation gives CASSIQGSGQSPQF.

The DNA of the CDR3 is TGTGCCAGCAGCCAAAGACAATCGTCCGGAAAACTGTTTTTT. Its protein is CASSQRQSSGKLFF. V usage is TRBV16 and J usage is TRBJ1-4; D is uncertain. The germline V and J ends were trimmed by 2 bases and 10 bases, with 14 bases remaining between them. Germline assignment: CDR1 KGHSY and CDR2 FQNENV. The CDR3 totals 14 residues. The complete variable domain, with remaining parts taken from reference TRBV16 and TRBJ1-4, reads GEEVAQTPKHLVRGEGQKAKLYCAPIKGHSYVFWYQQVLKNEFKFLISFQNENVFDETGMPKERFSAKCLPNSPCSLEIQATKLEDSAVYFCASSQRQSSGKLFFGSGTQLSVL.